The TCR beta chain described here comes from a study of vaccination and CD4 T cells after COVID-19. At the Johns Hopkins FTIC core, DNA taken from cultured CD4+ T cells was sequenced by way of the Oncomine TCR Beta short-read assay. Using its own MiXCR run on the PCR reads, TCRdb lists one record per CDR3 protein. The profile shows around 15,000 distinct CDR3 sequences, under 75% of them singletons. Details on this clonotype: Its matching antigen is unknown.

Trimming shortened V by 3 bases and J by 2 bases, and 11 bases separated the two germline ends. Germline CDR1 reads SGHAT; CDR2 reads FQNNGV. The CDR3 sequence is 14 residues long. This sample's treatment: approximately 9-day PBMC culture with coronavirus spike peptide pools or control peptides (ViraFEST assay). Source material: CD4+ T cells from blood, cultured in vitro. The clonotype was recovered from a human donor who had recovered from COVID-19. V gene TRBV11-2 combines with J gene TRBJ2-7; D is ambiguous. The CDR3 is CASSFRHRTYEQYF. For the CDR3, the DNA is TGTGCCAGCAGCTTTAGGCACAGAACCTACGAGCAGTACTTC. The full variable domain, with the rest looked up from reference TRBV11-2 and TRBJ2-7, is EAGVAQSPRYKIIEKRQSVAFWCNPISGHATLYWYQQILGQGPKLLIQFQNNGVVDDSQLPKDRFSAERLKGVDSTLKIQPAKLEDSAVYLCASSFRHRTYEQYFGPGTRLTVT.